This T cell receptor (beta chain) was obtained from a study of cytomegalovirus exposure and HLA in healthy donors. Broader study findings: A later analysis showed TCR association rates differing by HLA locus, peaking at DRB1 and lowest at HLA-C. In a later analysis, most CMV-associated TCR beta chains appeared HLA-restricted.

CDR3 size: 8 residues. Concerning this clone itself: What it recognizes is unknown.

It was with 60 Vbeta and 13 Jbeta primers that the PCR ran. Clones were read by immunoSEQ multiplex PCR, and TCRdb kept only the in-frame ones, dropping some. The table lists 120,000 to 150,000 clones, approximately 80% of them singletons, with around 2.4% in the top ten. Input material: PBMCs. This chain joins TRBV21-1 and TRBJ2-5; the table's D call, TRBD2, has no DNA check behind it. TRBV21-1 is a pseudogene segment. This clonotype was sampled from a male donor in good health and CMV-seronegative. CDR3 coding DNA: TGTGCCAGCCGCGGGGCCCACTTC. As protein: CASRGAHF.